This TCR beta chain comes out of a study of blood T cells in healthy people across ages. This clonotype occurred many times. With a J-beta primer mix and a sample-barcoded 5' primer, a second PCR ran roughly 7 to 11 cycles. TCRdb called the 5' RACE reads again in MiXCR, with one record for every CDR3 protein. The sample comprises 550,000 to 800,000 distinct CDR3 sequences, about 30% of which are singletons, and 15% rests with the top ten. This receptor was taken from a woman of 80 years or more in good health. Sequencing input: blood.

The CDR3 bases are TGTGCCAGCAGCCCGATGCGGGGGGGGCGGGAGACCCAGTACTTC. Protein product: CASSPMRGGRETQYF. The rearrangement joins TRBV3-1 to TRBJ2-5, with TRBD2 matching over 9 bases. The CDR3 loop spans 15 amino acids. CDR1 is LGHDT and CDR2 is YNNKEL in the germline V gene (reference sequence). J lost 5 bases, V lost 4 bases, and 8 bases had no gene match.